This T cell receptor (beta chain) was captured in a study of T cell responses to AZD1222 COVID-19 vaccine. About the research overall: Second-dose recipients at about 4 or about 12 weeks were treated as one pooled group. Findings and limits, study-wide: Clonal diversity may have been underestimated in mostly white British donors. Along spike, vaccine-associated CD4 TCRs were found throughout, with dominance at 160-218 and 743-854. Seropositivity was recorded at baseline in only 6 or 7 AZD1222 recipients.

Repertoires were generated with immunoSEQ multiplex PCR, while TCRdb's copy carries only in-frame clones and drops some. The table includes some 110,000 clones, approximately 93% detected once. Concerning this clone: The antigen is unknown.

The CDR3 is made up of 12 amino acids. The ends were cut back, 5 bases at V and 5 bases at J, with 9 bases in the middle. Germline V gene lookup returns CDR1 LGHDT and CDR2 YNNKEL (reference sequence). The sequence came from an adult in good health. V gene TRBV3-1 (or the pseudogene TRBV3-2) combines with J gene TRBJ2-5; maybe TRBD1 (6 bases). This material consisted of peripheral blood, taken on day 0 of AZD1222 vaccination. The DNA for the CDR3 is TGTGCCAGCAGCTCCCAGGGGGAGACCCAGTACTTC. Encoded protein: CASSSQGETQYF.